This TCR beta chain was profiled in a study of quantifying T cell responses using KT2 cells. Study in general: Reverse transcription used primers in the TCR alpha and beta constant regions. Regarding the study as a whole: KT2 sequence counts showed saturation when very many KT2 cells were spiked in.

From germline, CDR1 is MNHNS and CDR2 SASEGT. This CDR3 spans 12 amino acids. Trimming stripped 1 base from V and 10 bases from J, with 8 bases between. A single-stranded UMI oligo with SP2 sequence was ligated to cDNA 3' ends. The first PCR ran roughly 4 cycles with an equimolar RC1.1 and RC1.2 beta primer mix. From the second PCR onward, TCR alpha and beta chains were processed separately. TCRdb analysed the UMI-ligation and nested PCR reads with MiXCR anew, one entry per CDR3 protein. The table lists under 35,000 distinct CDR3 sequences, 10% of them singletons. The table lists this clonotype with a few counts. The antigen is unknown. KT2, a clone with a known TCR, was spiked into unfractionated PBMC.

The chain is built from TRBV6-1 and TRBJ2-1; no definite D call. This clonotype was obtained from a human donor. The source material was PBMCs spiked with cells of the T cell clone KT2. CDR3 sequence reads: CASSEVGTEQFF. The DNA for the CDR3 is TGTGCCAGCAGTGAAGTTGGAACGGAGCAGTTCTTC.